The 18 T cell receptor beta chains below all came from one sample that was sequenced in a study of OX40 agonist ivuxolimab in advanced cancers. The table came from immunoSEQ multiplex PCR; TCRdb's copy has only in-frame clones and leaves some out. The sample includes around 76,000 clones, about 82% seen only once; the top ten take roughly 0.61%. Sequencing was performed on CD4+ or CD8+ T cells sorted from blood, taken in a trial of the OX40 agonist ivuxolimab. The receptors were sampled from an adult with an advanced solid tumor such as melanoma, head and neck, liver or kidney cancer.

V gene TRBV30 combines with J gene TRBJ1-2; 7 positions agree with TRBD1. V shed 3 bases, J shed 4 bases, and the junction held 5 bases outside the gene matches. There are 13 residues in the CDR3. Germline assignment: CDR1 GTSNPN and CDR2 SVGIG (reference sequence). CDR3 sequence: CAWSRQGGYGYTF. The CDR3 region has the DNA TGTGCCTGGAGCCGTCAGGGGGGCTATGGCTACACCTTC. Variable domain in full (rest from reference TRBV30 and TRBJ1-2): SQTIHQWPATLVQPVGSPLSLECTVEGTSNPNLYWYRQAAGRGLQLLFYSVGIGQISSEVPQNLSASRPQDRQFILSSKKLLLSDSGFYLCAWSRQGGYGYTFGSGTRLTVV.

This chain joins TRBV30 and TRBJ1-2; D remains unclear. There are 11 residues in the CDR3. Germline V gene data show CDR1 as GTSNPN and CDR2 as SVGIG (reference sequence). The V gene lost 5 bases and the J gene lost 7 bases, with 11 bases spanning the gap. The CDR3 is CAWEVGSGYTF. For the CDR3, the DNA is TGTGCCTGGGAGGTCGGCAGTGGCTACACCTTC.

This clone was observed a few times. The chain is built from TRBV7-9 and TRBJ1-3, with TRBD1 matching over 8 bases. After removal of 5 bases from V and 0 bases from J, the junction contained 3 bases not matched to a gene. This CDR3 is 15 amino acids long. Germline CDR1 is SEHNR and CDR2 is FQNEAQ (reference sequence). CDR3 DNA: TGTGCCAGCAGCCCCCAGGGGGCCTCTGGAAACACCATATATTTT. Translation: CASSPQGASGNTIYF.

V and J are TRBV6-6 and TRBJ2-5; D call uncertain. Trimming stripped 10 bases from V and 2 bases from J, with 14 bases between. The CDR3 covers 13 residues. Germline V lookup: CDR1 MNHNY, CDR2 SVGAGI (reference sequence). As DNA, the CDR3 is TGTGCCACCGGGTCTATGGGTCAAGAGACCCAGTACTTC. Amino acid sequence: CATGSMGQETQYF.

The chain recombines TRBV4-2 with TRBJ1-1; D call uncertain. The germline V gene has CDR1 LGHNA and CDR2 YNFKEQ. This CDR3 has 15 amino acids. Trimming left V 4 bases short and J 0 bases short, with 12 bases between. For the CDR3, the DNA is TGTGCCAGCAGCCCGCCTGAGAAAATGAACACTGAAGCTTTCTTT. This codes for CASSPPEKMNTEAFF.

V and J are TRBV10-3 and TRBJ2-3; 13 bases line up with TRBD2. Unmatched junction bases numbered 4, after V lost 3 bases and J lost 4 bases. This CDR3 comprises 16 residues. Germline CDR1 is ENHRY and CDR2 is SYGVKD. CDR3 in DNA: TGTGCCATCAGTGACCCGGGACTAGCGGGGCCAGATACGCAGTATTTT. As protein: CAISDPGLAGPDTQYF.

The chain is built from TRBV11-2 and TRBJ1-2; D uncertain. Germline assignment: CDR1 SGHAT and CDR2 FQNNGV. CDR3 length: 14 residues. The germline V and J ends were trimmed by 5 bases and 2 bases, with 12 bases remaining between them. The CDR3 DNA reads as TGTGCCAGCAGCCCTCAGGACGGCAACTATGGCTACACCTTC. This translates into CASSPQDGNYGYTF.

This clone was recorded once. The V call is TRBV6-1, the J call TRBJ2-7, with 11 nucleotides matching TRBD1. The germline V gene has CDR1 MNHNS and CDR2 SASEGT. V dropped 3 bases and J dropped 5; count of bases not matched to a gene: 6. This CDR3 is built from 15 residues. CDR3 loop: CASSEPGQGANEQYF. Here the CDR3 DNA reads TGTGCCAGCAGTGAGCCCGGACAGGGGGCCAACGAGCAGTACTTC.

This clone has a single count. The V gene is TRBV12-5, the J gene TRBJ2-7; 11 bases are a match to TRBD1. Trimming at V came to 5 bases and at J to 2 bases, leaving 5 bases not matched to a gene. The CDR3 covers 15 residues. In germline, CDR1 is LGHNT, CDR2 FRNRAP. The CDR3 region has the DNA TGTGCTAGTGGTACAGGACAGGGGGCCCCCTACGAGCAGTACTTC. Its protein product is CASGTGQGAPYEQYF.

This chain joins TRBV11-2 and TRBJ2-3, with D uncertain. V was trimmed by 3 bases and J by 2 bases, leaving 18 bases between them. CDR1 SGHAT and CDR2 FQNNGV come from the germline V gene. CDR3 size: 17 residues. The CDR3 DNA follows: TGTGCCAGCAGCTTGGGGTACGGGCCCCTATACACAGATACGCAGTATTTT. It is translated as CASSLGYGPLYTDTQYF.

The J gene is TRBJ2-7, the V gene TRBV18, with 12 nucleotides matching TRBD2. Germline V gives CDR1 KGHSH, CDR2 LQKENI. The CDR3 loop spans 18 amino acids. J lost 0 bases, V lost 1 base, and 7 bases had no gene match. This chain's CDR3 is CASSPRLAGDQSSYEQYF. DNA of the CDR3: TGTGCCAGCTCACCACGACTAGCGGGGGACCAAAGCTCCTACGAGCAGTACTTC.

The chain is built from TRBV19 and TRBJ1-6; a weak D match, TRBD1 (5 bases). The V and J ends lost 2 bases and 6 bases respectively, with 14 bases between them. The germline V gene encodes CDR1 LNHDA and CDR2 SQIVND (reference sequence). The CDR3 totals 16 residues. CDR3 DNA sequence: TGTGCCAGTAGTATATATGCCGGGGGAAGTAATTCACCCCTCCACTTT. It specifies CASSIYAGGSNSPLHF.

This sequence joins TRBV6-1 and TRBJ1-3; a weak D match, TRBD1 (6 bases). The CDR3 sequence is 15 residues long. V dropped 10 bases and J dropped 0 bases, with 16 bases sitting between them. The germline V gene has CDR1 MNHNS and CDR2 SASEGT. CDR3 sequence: CATTRGGDSGNTIYF. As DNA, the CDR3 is TGTGCCACCACCCGGGGGGGCGACTCTGGAAACACCATATATTTT.

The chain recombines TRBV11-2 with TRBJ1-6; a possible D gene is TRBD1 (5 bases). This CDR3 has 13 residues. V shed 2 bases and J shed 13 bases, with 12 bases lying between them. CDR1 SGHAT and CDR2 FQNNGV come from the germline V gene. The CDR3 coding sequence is TGTGCCAGCAGCTTATCTAACAGGCAGCCCCTCCACTTT. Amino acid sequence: CASSLSNRQPLHF.

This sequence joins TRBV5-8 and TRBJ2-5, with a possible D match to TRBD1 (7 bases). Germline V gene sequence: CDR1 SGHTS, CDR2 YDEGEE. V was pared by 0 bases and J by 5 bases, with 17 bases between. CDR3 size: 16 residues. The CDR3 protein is CASSLGGTAGFETQYF. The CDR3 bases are TGTGCCAGCAGCTTGGGCGGGACAGCAGGATTTGAGACCCAGTACTTC.

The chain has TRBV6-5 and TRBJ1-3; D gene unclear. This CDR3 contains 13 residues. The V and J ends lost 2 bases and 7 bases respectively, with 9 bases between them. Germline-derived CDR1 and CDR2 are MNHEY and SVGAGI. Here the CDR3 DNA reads TGTGCCAGCAGTTACGTTGGGGAGAACACCATATATTTT. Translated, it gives CASSYVGENTIYF.

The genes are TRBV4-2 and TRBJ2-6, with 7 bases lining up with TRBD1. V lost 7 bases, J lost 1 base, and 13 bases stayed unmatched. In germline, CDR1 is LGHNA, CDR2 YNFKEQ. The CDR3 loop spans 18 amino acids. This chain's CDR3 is CASNTSPTGASGANVLTF. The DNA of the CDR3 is TGTGCCAGCAACACGTCACCCACAGGGGCGTCTGGGGCCAACGTCCTGACTTTC.

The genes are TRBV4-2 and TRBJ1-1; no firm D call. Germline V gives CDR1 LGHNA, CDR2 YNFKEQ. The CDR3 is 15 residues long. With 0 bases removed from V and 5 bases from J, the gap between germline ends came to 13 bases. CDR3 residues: CASSQEWWGGTEAFF. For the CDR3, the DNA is TGTGCCAGCAGCCAAGAGTGGTGGGGTGGGACTGAAGCTTTCTTT.